This T cell receptor beta chain was observed in a study of CD8 T cells in acute hepatitis C reinfection. This table comes from immunoSEQ multiplex PCR, and its TCRdb copy is limited to in-frame clones, with some not included. The sample lists tens of thousands of clones; approximately 85% were seen once. Time point specified: naive CD8 control sorted from an acute-time-point sample. Acute primary HCV meant a new positive RNA or antibody result following a negative test within 24 weeks. CDR1 and CDR2 from the germline V gene are SGHTA and FQGNSA. This CDR3 spans 14 amino acids. Trimming left V 2 bases short and J 4 bases short, with 11 bases between. General study findings and limits: Only TCRbeta was bulk sequenced, so alphabeta pairing of public clonotypes remains unknown. Overrepresentation in the naive pool did not explain the preferential TRBV04 and TRBV06 usage seen in all groups.

On this clone: Antigen unknown.

The specimen sequenced was naive CD8+ T cells from PBMCs. The chain uses TRBV7-2 and TRBJ1-1; no clear D gene. This receptor was obtained from a woman aged 18-29 years who spontaneously cleared hepatitis C infection. CDR3 sequence: CASSLPGLVTEAFF. CDR3 coding DNA: TGTGCCAGCAGCTTACCAGGCCTCGTCACTGAAGCTTTCTTT.